The clone carrying this TCR beta chain has only a few counts. The antigen is not known. As to treatment: approximately 9-day PBMC culture with coronavirus spike peptide pools or control peptides (ViraFEST assay). Researchers grew the cells for about 9 days and then pulled out CD4+ T cells by negative selection. The CDR3 length is 13 residues. Between the trimmed V and J ends, which lost 5 bases and 4 bases, there was a span of 9 bases. CDR1 is MGHDK, CDR2 SYGVNS, per germline. This sample is drawn from a study of vaccination and CD4 T cells after COVID-19. Cultured CD4+ T cell DNA was sequenced using the Oncomine TCR Beta short-read assay. TCRdb re-called the PCR reads with MiXCR, one entry per CDR3 protein. The profile shows more than 9,500 distinct CDR3 sequences, about 50% of them singletons.

This sequence joins TRBV25-1 and TRBJ1-3, with no clear D. Sequencing was carried out using CD4+ T cells from blood, cultured in vitro. The receptor was derived from a human donor who had recovered from COVID-19. CDR3 amino acids: CASSRDPGNTIYF. The CDR3 region has the DNA TGTGCCAGCAGTAGGGATCCGGGAAACACCATATATTTT.